Listed here are 28 T cell receptor beta chains from one sample, sequenced in a study of CD8+ T cells in alopecia areata. Extraction and reverse transcription of RNA yielded cDNA as the sequencing template. Repertoires were generated with immunoSEQ multiplex PCR, while TCRdb's copy carries only in-frame clones and drops some. Among some 190,000 clones listed, 66% were seen once. Treatment reported: oral pan-JAK inhibitor, 5-10 mg twice daily. Here the sequenced sample was CD4+ T cells sorted from blood, taken at roughly week 45, from a patient treated with tofacitinib. All receptors come from a human donor with alopecia areata.

The chain recombines TRBV25-1 with TRBJ2-7; D unclear. This CDR3 is built from 13 residues. The V gene's germline CDR1 is MGHDK and CDR2 SYGVNS. The V and J ends lost 1 base and 3 bases respectively, with 7 bases between them. The chain's CDR3 is CASSELKDYEQYF. The CDR3 DNA follows: TGTGCCAGCAGTGAATTGAAGGACTACGAGCAGTACTTC.

Ten or more counts support this clone. V and J are TRBV10-3 and TRBJ2-7; 8 bases agree with TRBD1. Per the germline V gene, CDR1 is ENHRY and CDR2 is SYGVKD. V lost 8 bases and J lost 0; bases outside the gene matches: 0. This CDR3 spans 12 amino acids. Written as DNA, the CDR3 is TGTGCCATCGGACAGGGCTCCTACGAGCAGTACTTC. As protein: CAIGQGSYEQYF.

This clone was observed a single time. The chain uses TRBV29-1 and TRBJ2-5; D unclear. The CDR3 sequence is 13 residues long. V lost 4 bases, J lost 2 bases, and 11 bases lay in between. Germline V gives CDR1 SQVTM, CDR2 ANQGSEA. The CDR3 spells CSVGVREQETQYF. CDR3 in DNA: TGCAGCGTTGGGGTTAGGGAACAAGAGACCCAGTACTTC.

Here the CDR3 DNA reads TGTGCCAGCAGCTTCTTATCCTCTGGGGCCAACGTCCTGACTTTC. Its translation: CASSFLSSGANVLTF. This sequence joins TRBV5-6 and TRBJ2-6; D uncertain. Trimming stripped 2 bases from V and 0 bases from J, with 6 bases between. The CDR3 extends over 15 amino acids. In germline, CDR1 is SGHDT, CDR2 YYEEEE.

The J gene is TRBJ1-1, the V gene TRBV2; perhaps TRBD1 as D (6 bases). From germline, CDR1 is SNHLY and CDR2 FYNNEI. V lost 5 bases to trimming and J lost 0 bases, with 7 bases between them. CDR3 size: 13 residues. CDR3 coding DNA: TGTGCCAGCAGTCCAGGGGTGAACACTGAAGCTTTCTTT. Translating it yields CASSPGVNTEAFF.

A remark on this clone: Other DNA sequences in this specimen translate into the identical CDR3. The chain uses TRBV9 and TRBJ1-1, with TRBD1 as a possible D gene (6 bases). V was shortened by 0 bases and J by 3 bases, with 6 bases between the two germline ends. Germline V gene sequence: CDR1 SGDLS, CDR2 YYNGEE. This CDR3 comprises 13 residues. The CDR3 loop is CASSVDRDTEAFF. As DNA, the CDR3 is TGTGCCAGCAGCGTAGACAGGGACACTGAAGCTTTCTTT.

This clone was observed a handful of times. This chain links TRBV29-1 with TRBJ2-5; D is possibly TRBD1 or TRBD2 (6 bases each). Trimming shortened V by 6 bases and J by 4 bases, and 15 bases separated the two germline ends. This CDR3 region has 13 residues. CDR1 is SQVTM, CDR2 ANQGSEA, per germline. The CDR3 DNA sequence: TGCAGCGTCGTAGGCAGGGGAGGAGAGACCCAGTACTTC. Protein sequence: CSVVGRGGETQYF.

This clone was seen only a few times. The rearrangement links TRBV28 to TRBJ2-4, with TRBD2 matching over 9 bases. V gave up 6 bases and J gave up 0 bases; unmatched junction bases: 6. CDR1 MDHEN and CDR2 SYDVKM come from the germline V gene. The CDR3 runs 16 residues. Written as DNA, the CDR3 is TGTGCCAGCAGCCCCAGCGGGGGGATAGCCAAAAACATTCAGTACTTC. Protein sequence: CASSPSGGIAKNIQYF.

This clone was observed a few times. The rearrangement uses TRBV19 and TRBJ2-3; 7 bases match TRBD2. Germline loops: CDR1 LNHDA, CDR2 SQIVND (reference sequence). This CDR3 is built from 16 residues. V shed 4 bases, J shed 3 bases, and the junction held 10 bases outside the gene matches. This CDR3 is CASSNPSSSGTDTQYF. DNA of the CDR3: TGTGCCAGTAGTAACCCCTCTTCTAGCGGTACAGATACGCAGTATTTT.

Concerning this clone: Other DNA sequences in this sample translate to the same CDR3. The V and J genes are TRBV30 and TRBJ2-1; 7 bases agree with TRBD1. Germline CDR1 reads GTSNPN; CDR2 reads SVGIG (reference sequence). With V trimmed by 1 base and J by 7 bases, 1 base remained unmatched. The CDR3 contains 12 residues. CDR3 loop: CAWSAGGNEQFF. The DNA for the CDR3 is TGTGCCTGGAGTGCAGGGGGTAATGAGCAGTTCTTC.

The rearrangement links TRBV10-1 to TRBJ2-5; D is uncertain. Germline CDR1 and CDR2: WNHNN and SYGVQD (reference sequence). This CDR3 is built from 13 residues. The V end lost 4 bases, the J end lost 5 bases, and 11 bases lay between the germline ends. The CDR3 DNA follows: TGCGCCAGCAGTGGACTCATCGGGGAGACCCAGTACTTC. Its translation: CASSGLIGETQYF.

The V call is TRBV6-5, the J call TRBJ1-2; TRBD1 aligns across 8 bases. Germline trimming cut 3 bases from V and 7 bases from J; bases unmatched to any gene: 7. This CDR3 has 14 amino acids. The germline V gene has CDR1 MNHEY and CDR2 SVGAGI. CDR3 bases: TGTGCCAGCAGTTATCAGGGGGCGATGGGTGGCTACACCTTC. It translates to CASSYQGAMGGYTF.

This clone was detected only a few times. This chain joins TRBV5-1 and TRBJ1-1, with TRBD1 as a possible D gene (5 bases). Deletions cut 0 bases from V and 0 bases from J, with 9 bases between. In germline, CDR1 is SGHRS, CDR2 YFSETQ. The CDR3 length is 15 residues. The CDR3 bases are TGCGCCAGCAGCTTGGCCCCGGGGGTGAACACTGAAGCTTTCTTT. It encodes CASSLAPGVNTEAFF. The variable domain in full, with the rest retrieved from reference TRBV5-1 and TRBJ1-1, is KAGVTQTPRYLIKTRGQQVTLSCSPISGHRSVSWYQQTPGQGLQFLFEYFSETQRNKGNFPGRFSGRQFSNSRSEMNVSTLELGDSALYLCASSLAPGVNTEAFFGQGTRLTVV.

The CDR3 is CASSQEDGSGRAGLHF. CDR3 nucleotides: TGCGCCAGCAGCCAAGAAGATGGGTCAGGGCGGGCTGGTCTCCACTTT. V gene TRBV4-1 combines with J gene TRBJ1-6; possibly TRBD1 for D (5 bases). Germline CDR1 MGHRA, CDR2 YSYEKL. V shed 0 bases and J shed 16 bases, with 22 bases lying between them. The CDR3 consists of 16 residues.

In its sample, this clone was seen a few times. This chain links TRBV7-9 with TRBJ1-2; no reliable D call. The V end was cut by 6 bases, the J end by 2 bases, with 7 bases between. CDR1 and CDR2 (germline): SEHNR, FQNEAQ (reference sequence). There are 12 residues in the CDR3. The CDR3 DNA follows: TGTGCCAGCAGAGAAGGGAACTATGGCTACACCTTC. This sequence encodes CASREGNYGYTF.

Only one count was recorded for this clone. This CDR3 reads CASSWRRGSGYTF. CDR3 nucleotides: TGTGCCAGCAGTTGGCGCAGGGGTTCTGGCTACACCTTC. The chain combines TRBV27 with TRBJ1-2, with D possibly matching TRBD1 (6 bases). Germline CDR1 is MNHEY and CDR2 is SMNVEV (reference sequence). Trimming removed 4 bases from V and 7 bases from J, with 13 bases in between. The CDR3 sequence is 13 residues long.

The chain carries TRBV29-1 and TRBJ2-7, with D perhaps assigned TRBD1 or TRBD2 (5 bases each). In germline, CDR1 is SQVTM, CDR2 ANQGSEA. Trimming stripped 5 bases from V and 3 bases from J, with 11 bases between. The CDR3 sequence is 12 residues long. Here the CDR3 reads CSVRWGSYEQYF. In DNA form, the CDR3 reads TGCAGCGTTCGGTGGGGGAGCTACGAGCAGTACTTC.

This clone was counted a few times. J is TRBJ1-1 and V is TRBV29-1; D is unresolved. Trimming cost V 5 bases and J 7 bases, with 11 bases left between them. Germline CDR1 SQVTM, CDR2 ANQGSEA. There are 11 residues in the CDR3. CDR3 loop: CSVSAEGEAFF. For the CDR3, the DNA is TGCAGCGTTTCCGCGGAGGGTGAAGCTTTCTTT. Variable domain in full (rest from reference TRBV29-1 and TRBJ1-1): SAVISQKPSRDICQRGTSLTIQCQVDSQVTMMFWYRQQPGQSLTLIATANQGSEATYESGFVIDKFPISRPNLTFSTLTVSNMSPEDSSIYLCSVSAEGEAFFGQGTRLTVV.

The rearrangement uses TRBV10-3 and TRBJ1-1, with TRBD1 as a possible D gene (5 bases). V gave up 9 bases and J gave up 2 bases, with 10 bases separating them. Germline V lookup: CDR1 ENHRY, CDR2 SYGVKD. CDR3 length: 12 amino acids. The chain's CDR3 is CAMRDVNTEAFF. DNA for the CDR3: TGTGCCATGCGGGACGTAAACACTGAAGCTTTCTTT.

This clone showed up just a few times. This chain connects TRBV7-2 to TRBJ2-7; 13 bases are shared with TRBD2. Per germline, CDR1 SGHTA and CDR2 FQGNSA. CDR3 length: 16 residues. Germline trimming cut 0 bases from V and 4 bases from J; bases unmatched to any gene: 3. DNA of the CDR3: TGTGCCAGCAGCTTAGCCAGGACTAGCGGGGGATACGAGCAGTACTTC. It yields the protein CASSLARTSGGYEQYF. Complete variable domain (other parts from reference TRBV7-2 and TRBJ2-7): GAGVSQSPSNKVTEKGKDVELRCDPISGHTALYWYRQSLGQGLEFLIYFQGNSAPDKSGLPSDRFSAERTGGSVSTLTIQRTQQEDSAVYLCASSLARTSGGYEQYFGPGTRLTVT.

This CDR3 is CASRRDRGLSNQPQHF. The CDR3, as DNA: TGTGCCAGCAGACGGGACAGGGGGCTAAGCAATCAGCCCCAGCATTTT. V usage is TRBV2 and J usage is TRBJ1-5, with TRBD1 identical over 12 bases. Germline V gives CDR1 SNHLY, CDR2 FYNNEI. V lost 6 bases to trimming and J lost 1 base; unmatched junction nucleotides: 4. The CDR3 contains 16 residues.

V and J are TRBV15 and TRBJ2-3; 7 bases are a match to TRBD1. The CDR3 loop spans 16 amino acids. Trimming cost V 0 bases and J 1 base; bases outside gene matches: 4. Germline lookup yields CDR1 LNHNV and CDR2 YYDKDF (reference sequence). The CDR3 loop reads CATSRDPGTGTDTQYF. For the CDR3, the DNA is TGTGCCACCAGCAGAGACCCCGGGACAGGCACAGATACGCAGTATTTT. Variable domain in full (rest from reference TRBV15 and TRBJ2-3): DAMVIQNPRYQVTQFGKPVTLSCSQTLNHNVMYWYQQKSSQAPKLLFHYYDKDFNNEADTPDNFQSRRPNTSFCFLDIRSPGLGDTAMYLCATSRDPGTGTDTQYFGPGTRLTVL.

V and J are TRBV29-1 and TRBJ1-1; D uncertain. The CDR3 is made up of 17 amino acids. Trimming cost V 0 bases and J 3 bases, with 20 bases left between them. Per germline, CDR1 SQVTM and CDR2 ANQGSEA. Written as DNA, the CDR3 is TGCAGCGTTGAAGATCAAGGATACCCGGCCGAGGACACTGAAGCTTTCTTT. Translating it yields CSVEDQGYPAEDTEAFF.

The chain has TRBV30 and TRBJ2-7; D ambiguous. The CDR3 totals 13 residues. Trimming took 0 bases from V and 5 from J, leaving 11 bases between them. Germline V lookup: CDR1 GTSNPN, CDR2 SVGIG (reference sequence). In nucleotides, the CDR3 is TGTGCCTGGAGTGTAACGGGCACCCACGAGCAGTACTTC. As protein: CAWSVTGTHEQYF.

The chain carries TRBV29-1 and TRBJ1-2; 7 bases align to TRBD1. J gave up 4 bases and V 4 bases, and 9 bases lay outside the gene matches. The CDR3 totals 14 residues. Germline V gene sequence: CDR1 SQVTM, CDR2 ANQGSEA. This CDR3 is CSVGDRTEIYGYTF. The CDR3 nucleotides read TGCAGCGTTGGGGACAGAACCGAAATCTATGGCTACACCTTC.

V is TRBV27 and J is TRBJ2-5, with D uncertain. The germline CDR1 and CDR2 sequences are MNHEY and SMNVEV (reference sequence). This CDR3 has 13 residues. V dropped 1 base and J dropped 4 bases, with 7 bases sitting between them. The DNA for the CDR3 is TGTGCCAGCAGTTTATTTCTGGGAGAGACCCAGTACTTC. Its protein is CASSLFLGETQYF.

The CDR3 loop is CASSLAGVDTQYF. CDR3 DNA: TGCGCCAGCAGCTTGGCTGGGGTAGATACGCAGTATTTT. The chain couples TRBV5-1 to TRBJ2-3; the D is unclear. Germline-derived CDR1 and CDR2 are SGHRS and YFSETQ. This CDR3 spans 13 amino acids. V was clipped by 0 bases and J by 5 bases, with 7 bases between them.

The chain carries TRBV7-2 and TRBJ1-1, with D hard to call. The V gene lost 5 bases and the J gene lost 4 bases, with 11 bases spanning the gap. The CDR3 is made up of 13 amino acids. The germline gives CDR1 SGHTA, CDR2 FQGNSA. CDR3 loop: CASSEGRFTEAFF. CDR3 DNA: TGTGCCAGCAGCGAGGGCCGTTTCACTGAAGCTTTCTTT.